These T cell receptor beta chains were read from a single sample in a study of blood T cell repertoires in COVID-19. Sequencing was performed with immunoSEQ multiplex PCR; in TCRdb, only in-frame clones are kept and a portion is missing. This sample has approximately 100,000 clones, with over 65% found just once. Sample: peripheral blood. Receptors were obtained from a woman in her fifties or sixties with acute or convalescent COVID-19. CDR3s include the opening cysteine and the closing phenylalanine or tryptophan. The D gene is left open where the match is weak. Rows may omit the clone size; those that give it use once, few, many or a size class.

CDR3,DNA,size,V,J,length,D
CSASWTSGTTDTQYF,TGCAGTGCTAGTTGGACTAGCGGAACCACAGATACGCAGTATTTT,NA,TRBV20-1,TRBJ2-3,15,TRBD2
CASSDRDSYGYTF,TGTGCCAGCAGTGACAGGGATTCCTATGGCTACACCTTC,NA,TRBV27,TRBJ1-2,13,TRBD1
CASSLRSGNTEAFF,TGTGCCAGCAGTTTGCGGAGCGGGAACACTGAAGCTTTCTTT,NA,TRBV27,TRBJ1-1,14,NA
CASSPGQPYEQYF,TGTGCCAGTAGTCCTGGGCAGCCCTACGAGCAGTACTTC,NA,TRBV19,TRBJ2-7,13,NA
CASSSPGEGGTF,TGTGCCAGCAGTTCCCCCGGGGAGGGAGGCACCTTC,NA,TRBV6-5,TRBJ1-2,12,NA
CASSPMGLAGVPPDTQYF,TGTGCCAGCAGTCCGATGGGACTAGCGGGAGTTCCCCCAGATACGCAGTATTTT,NA,TRBV6-6,TRBJ2-3,18,TRBD2
CASSRRDRGLETQYF,TGTGCCAGTAGTCGCCGGGACAGGGGGCTGGAGACCCAGTACTTC,NA,TRBV19,TRBJ2-5,15,TRBD1
CASSPSGQGAGNTIYF,TGTGCCAGCAGCCCCTCGGGACAGGGGGCAGGAAACACCATATATTTT,NA,TRBV7-9,TRBJ1-3,16,TRBD1
CASRTGREGEQYF,TGTGCCAGCCGTACTGGACGGGAGGGCGAGCAGTACTTC,NA,TRBV28,TRBJ2-7,13,TRBD2
CASSTAGPSYNEQFF,TGTGCCAGTAGTACGGCGGGCCCCTCCTACAATGAGCAGTTCTTC,NA,TRBV19,TRBJ2-1,15,NA
CASSQELGTGDYEQYF,TGCGCCAGCAGCCAAGAACTGGGGACAGGAGACTACGAGCAGTACTTC,NA,TRBV4-3,TRBJ2-7,16,TRBD1
CASSEARRAGSPLHF,TGTGCCAGCAGTGAGGCCAGGCGGGCGGGTTCACCCCTCCACTTT,NA,TRBV6-1,TRBJ1-6,15,NA
CASSQGRGSNYGYTF,TGCGCCAGCAGCCAAGGCAGGGGGAGCAACTATGGCTACACCTTC,once,TRBV4-1,TRBJ1-2,15,TRBD1
CASNRDRGLHGYTF,TGTGCCAGTAACCGAGACAGGGGGCTCCATGGCTACACCTTC,NA,TRBV19,TRBJ1-2,14,TRBD1
CASSQDRGSDTQYF,TGCGCCAGCAGCCAAGACAGGGGATCAGATACGCAGTATTTT,NA,TRBV4-1,TRBJ2-3,14,NA
CASSNGGIIWDIQYF,TGTGCCAGTAGTAATGGAGGGATTATATGGGACATTCAGTACTTC,NA,TRBV19,TRBJ2-4,15,NA
CASSLRGLQEAFF,TGTGCCAGCAGTTTAAGGGGGCTCCAGGAAGCTTTCTTT,NA,TRBV12-3/TRBV12-4,TRBJ1-1,13,TRBD1
CASSLAVTGRGYTF,TGTGCCAGCAGCTTAGCAGTTACAGGGAGAGGCTACACCTTC,NA,TRBV7-9,TRBJ1-2,14,NA
CASRGQANTIYF,TGTGCCAGCAGGGGACAGGCCAACACCATATATTTT,once,TRBV6-1,TRBJ1-3,12,TRBD1
CASNPDSGPHYGYTF,TGTGCCAGCAACCCGGACAGCGGACCCCACTATGGCTACACCTTC,NA,TRBV4-2,TRBJ1-2,15,NA
CASRLWTGHTEAFF,TGCGCCAGCAGATTGTGGACAGGGCACACTGAAGCTTTCTTT,NA,TRBV5-1,TRBJ1-1,14,TRBD1
CASNPEGRSNQPQHF,TGTGCCAGCAATCCGGAGGGGAGAAGCAATCAGCCCCAGCATTTT,NA,TRBV9,TRBJ1-5,15,NA
CASSFGGDTEAFF,TGTGCCAGCAGCTTTGGGGGGGACACGGAAGCTTTCTTT,NA,TRBV7-9,TRBJ1-1,13,NA
CASSWSSGTEDTQYF,TGTGCCAGCAGTTGGAGTAGCGGGACCGAAGATACGCAGTATTTT,NA,TRBV28,TRBJ2-3,15,TRBD2
CASSFNRDNEQFF,TGTGCCAGCAGCTTTAACCGGGACAATGAGCAGTTCTTC,NA,TRBV7-2,TRBJ2-1,13,NA
CASSPGGGKGEETQYF,TGTGCCAGCAGTCCGGGAGGAGGGAAAGGGGAAGAGACCCAGTACTTC,NA,TRBV27,TRBJ2-5,16,TRBD2
CASSDASGPYEQYF,TGCGCCAGCAGTGATGCTAGCGGGCCCTACGAGCAGTACTTC,NA,TRBV10-2,TRBJ2-7,14,TRBD2
CASSPGARGYTF,TGTGCCAGCAGTCCTGGGGCACGGGGCTACACCTTC,NA,TRBV12-3/TRBV12-4,TRBJ1-2,12,NA
CASSPQNQPQHF,TGTGCCAGCAGTCCTCAGAATCAGCCCCAGCATTTT,NA,TRBV28,TRBJ1-5,12,NA
CASRVSGRVFRTDTQYF,TGTGCCAGCAGAGTTAGCGGGAGGGTCTTTCGCACAGATACGCAGTATTTT,NA,TRBV11-2,TRBJ2-3,17,TRBD2
CASSLLLTTGQIIYEQYF,TGTGCCAGCAGCTTACTGCTTACCACGGGACAGATCATCTACGAGCAGTACTTC,NA,TRBV6-2/TRBV6-3,TRBJ2-7,18,TRBD1
CATSRGGTANTGELFF,TGTGCCACCAGTCGGGGGGGGACAGCCAACACCGGGGAGCTGTTTTTT,NA,TRBV24-1,TRBJ2-2,16,NA
CASSLGDRGEKLFF,TGTGCCAGCAGTTTGGGGGACAGGGGCGAAAAACTGTTTTTT,NA,TRBV28,TRBJ1-4,14,TRBD1
CASSGNRGGENEQFF,TGTGCCAGCAGCGGAAACAGGGGTGGGGAGAATGAGCAGTTCTTC,NA,TRBV5-4,TRBJ2-1,15,TRBD1
CASSRESGYEQYF,TGTGCCAGCTCCCGTGAGTCGGGCTACGAGCAGTACTTC,few,TRBV18,TRBJ2-7,13,NA
CSVGKRGQGEAFF,TGCAGCGTTGGGAAGAGGGGGCAAGGGGAAGCTTTCTTT,NA,TRBV29-1,TRBJ1-1,13,TRBD1
CASSFRVPGELFF,TGCGCCAGCAGCTTCAGGGTACCCGGGGAGCTGTTTTTT,NA,TRBV5-1,TRBJ2-2,13,NA
CSASNQGGYTF,TGCAGTGCTAGTAATCAGGGTGGCTACACCTTC,NA,TRBV20-1,TRBJ1-2,11,NA
CASSSERGSNEKLFF,TGTGCCAGCAGCTCCGAACGGGGATCTAATGAAAAACTGTTTTTT,NA,TRBV5-4,TRBJ1-4,15,NA
CASSLGGQASSYNSPLHF,TGTGCCAGCAGTTTAGGGGGACAGGCGAGCTCCTATAATTCACCCCTCCACTTT,NA,TRBV28,TRBJ1-6,18,TRBD1
CASSTRLAASDGYTF,TGTGCCAGCAGCACCCGACTGGCCGCGTCGGATGGCTACACCTTC,NA,TRBV7-2,TRBJ1-2,15,NA
CASSTGLAGKSNNEQFF,TGTGCCAGCAGTACGGGACTAGCGGGGAAGAGTAACAATGAGCAGTTCTTC,NA,TRBV28,TRBJ2-1,17,TRBD2
CASSPNNSPLHF,TGTGCCAGCAGCCCAAATAATTCACCCCTCCACTTT,NA,TRBV4-2,TRBJ1-6,12,NA
CASRSTMNTEAFF,TGTGCCAGCAGGAGTACCATGAACACTGAAGCTTTCTTT,few,TRBV2,TRBJ1-1,13,NA
CASSPLENGAGYEQYF,TGTGCCAGCAGCCCGTTGGAAAACGGAGCGGGGTACGAGCAGTACTTC,NA,TRBV28,TRBJ2-7,16,TRBD2
CASRELTGNTEAFF,TGCGCCAGCAGGGAACTAACAGGGAACACTGAAGCTTTCTTT,NA,TRBV5-1,TRBJ1-1,14,NA